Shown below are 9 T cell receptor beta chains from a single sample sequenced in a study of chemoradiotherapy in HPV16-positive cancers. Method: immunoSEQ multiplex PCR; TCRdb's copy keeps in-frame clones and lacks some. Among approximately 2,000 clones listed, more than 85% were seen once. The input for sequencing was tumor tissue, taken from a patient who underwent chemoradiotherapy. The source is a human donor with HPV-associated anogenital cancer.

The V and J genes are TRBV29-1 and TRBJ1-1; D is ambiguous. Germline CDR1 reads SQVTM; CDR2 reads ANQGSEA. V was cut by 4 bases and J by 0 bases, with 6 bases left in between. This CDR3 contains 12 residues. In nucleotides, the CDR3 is TGCAGCGTTGCTACGGTGAACACTGAAGCTTTCTTT. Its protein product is CSVATVNTEAFF. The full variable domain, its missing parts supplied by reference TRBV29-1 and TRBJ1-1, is SAVISQKPSRDICQRGTSLTIQCQVDSQVTMMFWYRQQPGQSLTLIATANQGSEATYESGFVIDKFPISRPNLTFSTLTVSNMSPEDSSIYLCSVATVNTEAFFGQGTRLTVV.

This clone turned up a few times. CDR3 nucleotide sequence: TGTGCCAGCAGTACCCGGACTAGCGGGGTATCAGATACGCAGTATTTT. It codes for CASSTRTSGVSDTQYF. The chain couples TRBV27 to TRBJ2-3; 12 positions match TRBD2. The CDR3 contains 16 residues. Trimming removed 5 bases from V and 4 bases from J; junction bases left unmatched: 7. CDR1 and CDR2 from the germline V gene are MNHEY and SMNVEV (reference sequence).

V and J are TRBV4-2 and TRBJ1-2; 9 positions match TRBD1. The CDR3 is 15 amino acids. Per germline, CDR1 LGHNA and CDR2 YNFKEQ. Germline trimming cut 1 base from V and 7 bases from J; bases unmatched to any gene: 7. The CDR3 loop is CASSQVTGDRAGYTF. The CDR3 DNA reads TGTGCCAGCAGCCAAGTGACCGGGGACAGGGCTGGCTACACCTTC.

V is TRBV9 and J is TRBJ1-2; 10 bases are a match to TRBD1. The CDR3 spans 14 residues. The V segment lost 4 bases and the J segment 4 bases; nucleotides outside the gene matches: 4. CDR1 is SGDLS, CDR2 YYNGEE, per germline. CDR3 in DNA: TGTGCCAGCAGCCCGACAGGGGGCGGCTATGGCTACACCTTC. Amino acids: CASSPTGGGYGYTF.

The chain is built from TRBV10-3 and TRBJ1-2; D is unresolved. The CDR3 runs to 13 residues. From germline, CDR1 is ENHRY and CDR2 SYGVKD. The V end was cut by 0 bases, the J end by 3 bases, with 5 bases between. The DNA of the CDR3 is TGTGCCATCAGTGAGTCGACATACTATGGCTACACCTTC. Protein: CAISESTYYGYTF.

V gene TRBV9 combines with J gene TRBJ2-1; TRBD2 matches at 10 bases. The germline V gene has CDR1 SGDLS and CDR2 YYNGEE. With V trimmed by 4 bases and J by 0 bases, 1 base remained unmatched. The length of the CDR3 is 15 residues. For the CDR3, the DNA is TGTGCCAGCAGCCCTAGCGGGAGCTCCTACAATGAGCAGTTCTTC. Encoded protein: CASSPSGSSYNEQFF. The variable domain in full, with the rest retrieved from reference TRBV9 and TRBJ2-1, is DSGVTQTPKHLITATGQRVTLRCSPRSGDLSVYWYQQSLDQGLQFLIQYYNGEERAKGNILERFSAQQFPDLHSELNLSSLELGDSALYFCASSPSGSSYNEQFFGPGTRLTVL.

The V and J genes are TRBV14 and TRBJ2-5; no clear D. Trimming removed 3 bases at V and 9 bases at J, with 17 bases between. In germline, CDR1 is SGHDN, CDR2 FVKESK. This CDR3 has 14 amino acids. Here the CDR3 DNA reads TGTGCCAGCAGCCAGGGCCCCTTAAAGTTCGCCCAGTACTTC. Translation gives CASSQGPLKFAQYF.

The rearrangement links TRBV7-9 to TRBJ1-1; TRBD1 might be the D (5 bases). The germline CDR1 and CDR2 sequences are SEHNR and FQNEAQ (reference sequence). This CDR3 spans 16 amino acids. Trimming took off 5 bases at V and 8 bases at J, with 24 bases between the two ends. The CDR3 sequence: CASSLLDRHLLGEAFF. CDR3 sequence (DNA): TGTGCCAGCAGCCTCTTAGACAGACACCTTTTAGGGGAAGCTTTCTTT.

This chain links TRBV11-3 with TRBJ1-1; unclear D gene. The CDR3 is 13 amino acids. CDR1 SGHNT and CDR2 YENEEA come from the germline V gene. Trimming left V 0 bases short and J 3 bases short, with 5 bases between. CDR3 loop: CASSLEAYTEAFF. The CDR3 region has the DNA TGTGCCAGCAGCTTAGAGGCCTACACTGAAGCTTTCTTT.